This TCR beta chain is drawn from a study of blood T cell repertoires in COVID-19. TCRdb's copy holds only in-frame clones and misses some; the assay was immunoSEQ multiplex PCR. The data contain a few hundred thousand clones, around four fifths of them singletons. CDR1 MNHEY and CDR2 SVGEGT come from the germline V gene. The CDR3 sequence is 15 residues long. Trimming shortened V by 0 bases and J by 4 bases, and 10 bases separated the two germline ends. The sequence was collected from a woman in her fifties or sixties who had recovered from COVID-19. The chain recombines TRBV6-2 or TRBV6-3 with TRBJ1-5; D is uncertain. The sample comprised peripheral blood. CDR3 loop: CASSYSVGYNQPQHF. In nucleotides, the CDR3 is TGTGCCAGCAGTTACTCGGTCGGGTATAATCAGCCCCAGCATTTT.